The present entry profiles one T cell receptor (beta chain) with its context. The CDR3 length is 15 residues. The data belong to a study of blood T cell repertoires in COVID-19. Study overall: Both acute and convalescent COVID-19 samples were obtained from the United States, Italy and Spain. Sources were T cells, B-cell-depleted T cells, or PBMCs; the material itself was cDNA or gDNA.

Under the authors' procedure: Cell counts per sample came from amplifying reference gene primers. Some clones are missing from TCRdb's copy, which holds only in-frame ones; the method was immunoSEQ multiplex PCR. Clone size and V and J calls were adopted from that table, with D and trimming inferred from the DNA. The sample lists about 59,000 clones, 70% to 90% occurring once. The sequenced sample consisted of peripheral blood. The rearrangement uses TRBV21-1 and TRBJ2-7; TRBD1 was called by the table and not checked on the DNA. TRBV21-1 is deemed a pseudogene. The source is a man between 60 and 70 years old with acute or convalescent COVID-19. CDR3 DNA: TGTGCCAGCAGCAATGGGCTGGTCACCACCTACGAGCAGTACTTC. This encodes CASSNGLVTTYEQYF.